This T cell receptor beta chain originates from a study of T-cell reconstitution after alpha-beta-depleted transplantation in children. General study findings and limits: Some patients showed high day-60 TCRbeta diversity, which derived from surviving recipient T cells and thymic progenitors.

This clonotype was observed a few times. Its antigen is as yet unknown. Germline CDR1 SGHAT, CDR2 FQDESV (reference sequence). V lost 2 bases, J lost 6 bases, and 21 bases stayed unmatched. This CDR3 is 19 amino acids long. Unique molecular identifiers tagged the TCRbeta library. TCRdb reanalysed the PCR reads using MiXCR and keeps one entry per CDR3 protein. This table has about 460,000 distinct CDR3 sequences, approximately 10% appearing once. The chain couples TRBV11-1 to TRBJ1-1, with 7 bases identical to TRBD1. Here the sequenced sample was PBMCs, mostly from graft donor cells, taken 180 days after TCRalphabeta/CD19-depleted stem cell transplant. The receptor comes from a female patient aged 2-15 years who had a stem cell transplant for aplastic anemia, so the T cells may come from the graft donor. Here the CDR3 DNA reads TGTGCCAGCAGCTTATTGGCTCGCGGGGGCAGGGGGAAGGTCCCTGAAGCTTTCTTT. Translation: CASSLLARGGRGKVPEAFF.